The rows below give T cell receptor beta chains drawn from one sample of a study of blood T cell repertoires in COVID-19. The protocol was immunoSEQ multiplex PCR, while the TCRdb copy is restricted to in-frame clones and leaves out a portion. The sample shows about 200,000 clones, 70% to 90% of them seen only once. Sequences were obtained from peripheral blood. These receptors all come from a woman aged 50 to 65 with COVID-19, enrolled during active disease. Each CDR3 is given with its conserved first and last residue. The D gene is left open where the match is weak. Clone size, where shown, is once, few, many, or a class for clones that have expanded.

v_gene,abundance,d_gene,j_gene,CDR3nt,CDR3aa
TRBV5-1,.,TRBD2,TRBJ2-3,TGCGCCAGCAGCCCACCGACTAGCCCCGATACGCAGTATTTT,CASSPPTSPDTQYF
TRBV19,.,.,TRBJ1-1,TGTGCCAGTAGTGTAATGACAGGCGTTATGAACACTGAAGCTTTCTTT,CASSVMTGVMNTEAFF
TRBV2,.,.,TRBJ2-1,TGTGCCAGCACCCAGGACAGGCGGGGCGAGCAGTTCTTC,CASTQDRRGEQFF
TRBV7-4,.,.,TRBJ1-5,TGTGCCAGCAGCTCCCCTGATCGGCCCCTAGGGGGCAATCAGCCCCAGCATTTT,CASSSPDRPLGGNQPQHF
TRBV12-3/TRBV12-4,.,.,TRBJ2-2,TGTGCCAGCAGTTTCAGGACCGGGGAGCTGTTTTTT,CASSFRTGELFF
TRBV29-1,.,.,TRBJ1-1,TGCAGCGTTGTGGTTCGGACAGCCCTGGGGGTCACTGAAGCTTTCTTT,CSVVVRTALGVTEAFF
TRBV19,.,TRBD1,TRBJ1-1,TGTGCCAGTAGCGGACAGGGTCTTGGCACTGAAGCTTTCTTT,CASSGQGLGTEAFF
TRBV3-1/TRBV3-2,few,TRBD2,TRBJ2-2,TGTGCCAGCAGCCAAGAAGGCGGACTAGTCAGCACCGGGGAGCTGTTTTTT,CASSQEGGLVSTGELFF
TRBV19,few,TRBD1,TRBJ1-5,TGTGCCAGTAGTCCTGACAGGGATCTATATCAGCCCCAGCATTTT,CASSPDRDLYQPQHF
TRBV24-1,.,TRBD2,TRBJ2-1,TGTGCCACCAGTGATCCCGGACTAGCGGGGGTTAATGAGCAGTTCTTC,CATSDPGLAGVNEQFF
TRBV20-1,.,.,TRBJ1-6,TGCAGTGCTAGTGCAGGACAGTATTCACCCCTCCACTTT,CSASAGQYSPLHF
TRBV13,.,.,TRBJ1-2,TGTGCCAGCAGCCCCACAGAAGTCGGGGTGGGGTATGGCTACACCTTC,CASSPTEVGVGYGYTF
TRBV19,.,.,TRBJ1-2,TGTGCCAGTAGGGACTTAGGATCTTATGGCTACACCTTC,CASRDLGSYGYTF
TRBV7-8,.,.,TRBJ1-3,TGTGCCAGCAGCTTAGGGGGGCGGGTTGGAAACACCATATATTTT,CASSLGGRVGNTIYF
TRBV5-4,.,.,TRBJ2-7,TGTGCCAGCAGCTTGGGGGGGGTCGAGCAGTACTTC,CASSLGGVEQYF
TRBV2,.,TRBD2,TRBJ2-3,TGTGCCAGCAGTGGGTGGACTAGCGGAAGCACAGATACGCAGTATTTT,CASSGWTSGSTDTQYF
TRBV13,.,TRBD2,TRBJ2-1,TGTGCCAGCAGCCTCCTAGCGGGGGCCTCTTTCAATGAGCAGTTCTTC,CASSLLAGASFNEQFF
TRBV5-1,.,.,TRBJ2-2,TGCGCCAGCAGCTTGGTTAGGGGGAACACCGGGGAGCTGTTTTTT,CASSLVRGNTGELFF
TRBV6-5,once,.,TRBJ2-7,TGTGCCAGCAGCAATCCCCAGGAGCAGTACTTC,CASSNPQEQYF
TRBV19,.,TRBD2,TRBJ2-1,TGTGCCAGTAGTTCTTTTAGCGGGGGGGCCGGCTACAATGAGCAGTTCTTC,CASSSFSGGAGYNEQFF
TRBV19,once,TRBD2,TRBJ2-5,TGTGCCAGTAGTATACTAGCGGACTCCAAAGAGACCCAGTACTTC,CASSILADSKETQYF
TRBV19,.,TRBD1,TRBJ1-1,TGTGCCAGTAGTACCGAACAGGGGAAGGCTTTCTTT,CASSTEQGKAFF
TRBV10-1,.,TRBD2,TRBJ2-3,TGCGCCAGCAGGGCGGGGGGGGGACTGGCAGATACGCAGTATTTT,CASRAGGGLADTQYF
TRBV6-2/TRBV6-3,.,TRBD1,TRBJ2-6,TGTGCCAGCAGTTACTCGCGAATTGGACAGGGCTCTGGGGCCAACGTCCTGACTTTC,CASSYSRIGQGSGANVLTF
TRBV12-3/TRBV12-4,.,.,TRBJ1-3,TGTGCCAGCGGGACAACTGGAAACACCATATATTTT,CASGTTGNTIYF